These 29 T cell receptor beta chains share one sample of origin, sequenced in a study of post-analysis software for immune sequencing data. Findings and caveats of the study: TRBV5-6, TRBV5-1 and TRBV20-1 belonged to a set of roughly 5 TRBV segments that were more frequent in patients than controls.

Their antigen targets remain unknown. Unique molecular identifiers were built into the TCR beta cDNA libraries. TCRdb passed the PCR reads through MiXCR, listing each CDR3 protein once. The table includes around 500,000 distinct CDR3 sequences, 34% detected once. Sequenced material: blood. The receptors were sampled from a girl younger than 18 with multiple sclerosis.

This chain uses TRBV20-1 with TRBJ1-2; D gene ambiguous. The CDR3 is 14 residues long. V lost 0 bases and J 2 bases, leaving 10 bases between the germline ends. Germline CDR1 is DFQATT and CDR2 is SNEGSKA (reference sequence). Written as DNA, the CDR3 is TGCAGTGCTAGAGATTCCAGCGTGAACTATGGCTACACCTTC. As protein: CSARDSSVNYGYTF.

This clonotype was picked up a small number of times. This chain uses TRBV15 with TRBJ2-1; TRBD2 matches 7 bases. Trimming removed 5 bases from V and 4 bases from J; junction bases left unmatched: 8. The germline gives CDR1 LNHNV, CDR2 YYDKDF (reference sequence). The CDR3 loop spans 15 amino acids. Here the CDR3 reads CATSLSGALYNEQFF. CDR3 nucleotides: TGTGCCACCAGCCTAAGCGGGGCCCTTTACAATGAGCAGTTCTTC.

This clonotype was observed a few times. The rearrangement uses TRBV28 and TRBJ2-5, with a tentative D call TRBD2 (5 bases). The CDR3 runs to 12 residues. The V end lost 8 bases, the J end lost 7 bases, and 14 bases lay between the germline ends. CDR1 MDHEN and CDR2 SYDVKM come from the germline V gene. This chain's CDR3 is CASGGPPGTQYF. CDR3 DNA: TGTGCCAGCGGCGGGCCTCCTGGGACCCAGTACTTC.

This clonotype was counted only a few times. The gene calls are TRBV28 and TRBJ2-3; 9 positions match TRBD2. Germline lookup yields CDR1 MDHEN and CDR2 SYDVKM. CDR3 size: 17 residues. Trimming cost V 6 bases and J 1 base; bases outside gene matches: 11. The CDR3: CASSSLSGGSGTDTQYF. CDR3 coding DNA: TGTGCCAGCAGCTCGCTTAGCGGGGGAAGCGGCACAGATACGCAGTATTTT.

This chain connects TRBV10-1 to TRBJ2-4; a weak D match, TRBD1 (5 bases). The germline V gene has CDR1 WNHNN and CDR2 SYGVQD (reference sequence). The CDR3 contains 13 residues. Trimming left V 3 bases short and J 9 bases short, with 12 bases between. The CDR3 sequence: CASSETGRAIQYF. The CDR3 nucleotides read TGCGCCAGCAGTGAAACAGGTCGGGCCATTCAGTACTTC.

A remark on this clonotype: A much bigger clone sits one base away, suggesting this may be a read error. The rearrangement links TRBV15 to TRBJ2-5; 11 bases fit TRBD2. This CDR3 has 18 residues. Looked up from germline, CDR1 is LNHNV and CDR2 is YYDKDF (reference sequence). The CDR3 sequence: CATSRDPPSGRYQETRYF. The CDR3 DNA is TGTGCCACCAGCAGAGATCCCCCTAGCGGGAGGTACCAAGAGACCCGGTACTTC. Based on the CDR3 plus reference TRBV15 and TRBJ2-5, the full variable domain is DAMVIQNPRYQVTQFGKPVTLSCSQTLNHNVMYWYQQKSSQAPKLLFHYYDKDFNNEADTPDNFQSRRPNTSFCFLDIRSPGLGDTAMYLCATSRDPPSGRYQETRYFGPGTRLLVL.

The table lists this clonotype with a few counts. The chain couples TRBV20-1 to TRBJ2-1; D may be TRBD2 (5 bases). Germline V gene lookup returns CDR1 DFQATT and CDR2 SNEGSKA (reference sequence). CDR3 length: 16 amino acids. The germline V and J ends were trimmed by 3 bases and 2 bases, with 17 bases remaining between them. This chain's CDR3 is CSARSLATRPYNEQFF. Here the CDR3 DNA reads TGCAGTGCTAGGAGTCTAGCCACTCGCCCCTACAATGAGCAGTTCTTC.

This clonotype was detected a few times. The V and J genes are TRBV5-1 and TRBJ1-2; 9 nucleotides line up with TRBD1. After removal of 5 bases from V and 6 bases from J, the junction contained 8 bases not matched to a gene. The germline V gene encodes CDR1 SGHRS and CDR2 YFSETQ. The CDR3 totals 14 residues. The CDR3 DNA reads as TGCGCCAGCAGACCGGGGACAGGGAGTGATGGCTACACCTTC. This encodes CASRPGTGSDGYTF.

In this sample, this clonotype turned up many times. V gene TRBV6-5 combines with J gene TRBJ1-5; D gene uncertain. The CDR3 has 13 amino acids. V dropped 0 bases and J dropped 0 bases, with 0 bases sitting between them. From germline, CDR1 is MNHEY and CDR2 SVGAGI. Written as DNA, the CDR3 is TGTGCCAGCAGTTACTCTAGCAATCAGCCCCAGCATTTT. It yields the protein CASSYSSNQPQHF.

This sequence joins TRBV4-1 and TRBJ2-5; 11 bases match TRBD2. The J call may be wrong; the DNA end is better matched by TRBJ2-7. Germline assignment: CDR1 MGHRA and CDR2 YSYEKL. The length of the CDR3 is 15 residues. The CDR3 bases are TGCGCCAGCAGCCAAGTGGGGACTAGCGGATACGAGCAGTACTTC. It yields the protein CASSQVGTSGYEQYF.

This clonotype has more than one count but fewer than ten. The chain uses TRBV7-2 and TRBJ2-3; a weak D match, TRBD2 (7 bases). Trimming cost V 2 bases and J 4 bases, with 13 bases left between them. The CDR3 has 15 residues. The germline CDR1 and CDR2 sequences are SGHTA and FQGNSA. CDR3 sequence: CASSLWGGASDTQYF. CDR3 nucleotides: TGTGCCAGCAGCTTATGGGGGGGGGCGTCAGATACGCAGTATTTT.

V gene TRBV20-1 combines with J gene TRBJ1-4; 7 nucleotides align to TRBD1. V lost 1 base to trimming and J lost 8 bases; unmatched junction nucleotides: 4. Germline assignment: CDR1 DFQATT and CDR2 SNEGSKA (reference sequence). The CDR3 is 13 amino acids. In DNA, the CDR3 is TGCAGTGCTAGAGCAGGGGGTGAAGAAAAACTGTTTTTT. Encoded protein: CSARAGGEEKLFF.

The chain has TRBV7-9 and TRBJ2-7; 7 bases map to TRBD2. The CDR3 length is 14 residues. Germline V gene data show CDR1 as SEHNR and CDR2 as FQNEAQ (reference sequence). The V segment lost 1 base and the J segment 6 bases; nucleotides outside the gene matches: 6. The DNA for the CDR3 is TGTGCCAGCAGCTTAGGGGGCGGGGGAGGCGAGCAGTACTTC. As protein: CASSLGGGGGEQYF.

The chain uses TRBV2 and TRBJ2-5; D unresolved. The length of the CDR3 is 13 residues. Germline-derived CDR1 and CDR2 are SNHLY and FYNNEI. The germline V and J ends were trimmed by 7 bases and 2 bases, with 11 bases remaining between them. The CDR3 sequence: CASTSGQQETQYF. The CDR3, as DNA: TGTGCCAGCACATCGGGTCAGCAAGAGACCCAGTACTTC.

The chain combines TRBV7-2 with TRBJ2-1; unclear D gene. The CDR3 has 13 amino acids. Germline V CDR1 and CDR2: SGHTA, FQGNSA. V was shortened by 2 bases and J by 6 bases, with 8 bases between the two germline ends. For the CDR3, the DNA is TGTGCCAGCAGCTTAAGTCTTATCAATGAGCAGTTCTTC. Translation gives CASSLSLINEQFF.

The sample holds a few counts of this clonotype. This sequence joins TRBV28 and TRBJ2-5; D remains unclear. Germline values: CDR1 MDHEN, CDR2 SYDVKM. The V end was cut by 5 bases, the J end by 11 bases, with 15 bases between. This CDR3 region has 12 residues. The CDR3 coding sequence is TGTGCCAGCAGTCTCCCCCCGCTAGAGCAGTACTTC. This gives the protein CASSLPPLEQYF.

Only a few counts were recorded for this clonotype. The V call is TRBV18, the J call TRBJ2-6; D is ambiguous. V lost 5 bases, J lost 0 bases, and 8 bases lay in between. This CDR3 comprises 15 residues. Germline V gives CDR1 KGHSH, CDR2 LQKENI. CDR3 region: CASSFQNSGANVLTF. CDR3 DNA sequence: TGTGCCAGCTCATTCCAGAACTCTGGGGCCAACGTCCTGACTTTC.

This clonotype appeared a few times. The chain links TRBV3-1 to TRBJ2-3; D possibly corresponds to TRBD2 (6 bases). The CDR3 is made up of 13 amino acids. V was pared by 6 bases and J by 7 bases, with 14 bases between. CDR1 is LGHDT, CDR2 YNNKEL, per germline (reference sequence). The CDR3 loop is CASRSIAANTQYF. The CDR3, as DNA: TGTGCCAGCAGGTCGATAGCGGCAAATACGCAGTATTTT.

The rearrangement links TRBV2 to TRBJ2-2; TRBD1 agrees at 8 bases. This CDR3 region has 14 residues. The V gene's germline CDR1 is SNHLY and CDR2 FYNNEI. This CDR3 is CALTEQGATGELFF. The DNA of the CDR3 is TGTGCTCTTACCGAGCAGGGGGCAACCGGGGAGCTGTTTTTT.

The chain has TRBV5-1 and TRBJ2-1; 9 nucleotides align to TRBD2. Germline-derived CDR1 and CDR2 are SGHRS and YFSETQ. This CDR3 comprises 16 residues. J was trimmed by 10 bases and V by 4 bases; bases with no gene match: 15. CDR3 loop: CASSLIAGASRGEQFF. CDR3 nucleotides: TGCGCCAGCAGCCTAATAGCGGGGGCATCAAGGGGGGAGCAGTTCTTC.

The V gene is TRBV5-6, the J gene TRBJ2-1; 7 bases are shared with TRBD2. The CDR3 extends over 19 amino acids. Germline V lookup: CDR1 SGHDT, CDR2 YYEEEE. The V gene end was trimmed by 2 bases and the J gene end by 2 bases; junction bases not matched to a gene: 16. CDR3: CASSFPPTISGEAYNEQFF. The CDR3 DNA reads as TGTGCCAGCAGCTTCCCACCAACTATAAGCGGGGAAGCCTACAATGAGCAGTTCTTC.

The chain couples TRBV2 to TRBJ2-3, with D maybe TRBD2 (6 bases). In germline, CDR1 is SNHLY, CDR2 FYNNEI. The V end was cut by 3 bases, the J end by 5 bases, with 15 bases between. This CDR3 is 15 amino acids long. CDR3 protein: CASSEGPEGQDTQYF. Here the CDR3 DNA reads TGTGCCAGCAGTGAGGGGCCGGAGGGTCAAGATACGCAGTATTTT.

V and J are TRBV5-4 and TRBJ1-6; TRBD1 aligns across 11 bases. Germline values: CDR1 SGHNT, CDR2 YYREEE (reference sequence). The CDR3 is 14 amino acids. Germline trimming cut 4 bases from V and 8 bases from J; bases unmatched to any gene: 2. CDR3 DNA: TGTGCCAGCAGCATGGACAGGGGGCATTCACCCCTCCACTTT. Protein sequence: CASSMDRGHSPLHF.

As DNA, the CDR3 is TGTGCCAGCAGCTTCCTTCTCCAAGGCTCTGGGGCCAACGTCCTGACTTTC. Its translation: CASSFLLQGSGANVLTF. The chain combines TRBV7-6 with TRBJ2-6; no clear D. V was pared by 3 bases and J by 0 bases, with 12 bases between. Germline V gene lookup returns CDR1 SGHVS and CDR2 FNYEAQ. The CDR3 spans 17 residues. Variable domain in full (rest from reference TRBV7-6 and TRBJ2-6): GAGVSQSPRYKVTKRGQDVALRCDPISGHVSLYWYRQALGQGPEFLTYFNYEAQQDKSGLPNDRFSAERPEGSISTLTIQRTEQRDSAMYRCASSFLLQGSGANVLTFGAGSRLTVL.

This clonotype was observed many times. The CDR3 bases are TGTGCCAGCAGCTTAGATGGGCCTACTAGGACCCAGTACTTC. This gives the protein CASSLDGPTRTQYF. The chain recombines TRBV11-2 with TRBJ2-5; TRBD2 might be the D (5 bases). Germline V gene data show CDR1 as SGHAT and CDR2 as FQNNGV. This CDR3 is 14 amino acids long. The ends were cut back, 0 bases at V and 7 bases at J, with 12 bases in the middle.

This clonotype showed up just a few times. The J gene is TRBJ1-5, the V gene TRBV19; D is uncertain. The V gene's germline CDR1 is LNHDA and CDR2 SQIVND (reference sequence). V was trimmed by 1 base and J by 6 bases, leaving 16 bases between them. The CDR3 has 16 amino acids. The CDR3 protein is CASSIVRMLRGQPQHF. The CDR3 nucleotides read TGTGCCAGTAGTATAGTCCGGATGTTACGAGGTCAGCCCCAGCATTTT. The complete variable domain, with remaining parts taken from reference TRBV19 and TRBJ1-5, reads DGGITQSPKYLFRKEGQNVTLSCEQNLNHDAMYWYRQDPGQGLRLIYYSQIVNDFQKGDIAEGYSVSREKKESFPLTVTSAQKNPTAFYLCASSIVRMLRGQPQHFGDGTRLSIL.

This clonotype was picked up one time. V is TRBV2 and J is TRBJ2-7, with 9 bases identical to TRBD2. Looked up from germline, CDR1 is SNHLY and CDR2 is FYNNEI. The CDR3 runs to 13 residues. Losses at the gene ends were 5 bases for V and 5 bases for J; bases not matched to a gene: 4. CDR3 in DNA: TGTGCCAGCAGTTACGGGACTAGCAACGAGCAGTACTTC. This sequence encodes CASSYGTSNEQYF.

The chain couples TRBV20-1 to TRBJ2-5, with D possibly being TRBD1 or TRBD2 (6 bases each). The CDR3 runs to 15 residues. Germline V gene sequence: CDR1 DFQATT, CDR2 SNEGSKA (reference sequence). Trimming took off 0 bases at V and 2 bases at J, with 13 bases between the two ends. The CDR3: CSARDDRGRQETQYF. DNA for the CDR3: TGCAGTGCTAGAGATGACCGGGGGCGTCAAGAGACCCAGTACTTC.

The chain's CDR3 is CASSLRHQPLYNEQFF. The CDR3 coding sequence is TGTGCCAGCAGTTTACGCCACCAACCACTTTACAATGAGCAGTTCTTC. The V call is TRBV28, the J call TRBJ2-1; no clear D. The length of the CDR3 is 16 residues. CDR1 and CDR2 (germline): MDHEN, SYDVKM. The V gene lost 2 bases and the J gene lost 4 bases, with 15 bases spanning the gap.